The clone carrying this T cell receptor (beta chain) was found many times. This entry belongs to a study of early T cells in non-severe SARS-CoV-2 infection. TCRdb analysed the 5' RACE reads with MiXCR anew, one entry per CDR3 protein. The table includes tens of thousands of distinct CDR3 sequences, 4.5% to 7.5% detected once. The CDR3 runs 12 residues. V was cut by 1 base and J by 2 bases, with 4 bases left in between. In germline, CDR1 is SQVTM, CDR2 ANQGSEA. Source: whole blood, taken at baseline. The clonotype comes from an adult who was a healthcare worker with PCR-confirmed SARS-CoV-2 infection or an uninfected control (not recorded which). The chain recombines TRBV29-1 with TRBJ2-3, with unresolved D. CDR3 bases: TGCAGCGTTGAAGGGGACACAGATACGCAGTATTTT. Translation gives CSVEGDTDTQYF.